Included here is one T cell receptor (beta chain) sequence, with context. This sample is drawn from a study of blood T cell repertoires in COVID-19. As for the study in general: PBMCs, B-cell-depleted T cells, or T cells were the source of the cDNA or gDNA that made up the material.

Recruitment covered about two dozen US areas and drew participants whose ages spanned about 18 to 89 years. Donors were grouped by their self-reported clinical history. Original data processing: Estimates of nucleated cell counts were drawn from the amplification of reference gene primers. Only in-frame clones appear in the TCRdb table, and some are missing; sequencing was by immunoSEQ multiplex PCR. Clonal size and the V and J genes are those of that table, whereas D and trimming came from the DNA. The sample shows under 150,000 clones, roughly 90% of them seen only once. Sequences were obtained from PBMCs or T cells enriched from blood (not recorded which). The source is a woman aged 50 to 65 who had recovered from COVID-19.

CDR3 DNA sequence: TGTGCCGTTTACCCAGGGGTTGGAACTGAAGCTTTCTTT. It yields the protein CAVYPGVGTEAFF. The chain couples TRBV6-5 to TRBJ1-1, with D possibly being TRBD1 (6 bases). This CDR3 region has 13 residues. In germline, CDR1 is MNHEY, CDR2 SVGAGI. V shed 11 bases and J shed 5 bases, with 18 bases lying between them.